This passage covers 2 T cell receptor beta chains from one sample sequenced in a study of blood T cell repertoires in COVID-19. Data came from immunoSEQ multiplex PCR; TCRdb stores just in-frame clones and leaves some out. Of approximately 210,000 clones listed, 70% to 90% are singletons. Sequenced material: peripheral blood. The receptor source for this set is a woman in her 40s who had recovered from COVID-19.

This rearrangement joins TRBV4-1 to TRBJ2-3; TRBD1 matches 7 bases. The V segment lost 4 bases and the J segment 2 bases; nucleotides outside the gene matches: 3. This CDR3 spans 14 amino acids. Germline CDR1 MGHRA, CDR2 YSYEKL. This chain's CDR3 is CASSPGQSTDTQYF. CDR3 coding DNA: TGCGCCAGCAGCCCGGGACAGTCCACAGATACGCAGTATTTT.

The chain joins TRBV27 to TRBJ1-1; D is perhaps TRBD1 (6 bases). V was shortened by 4 bases and J by 7 bases, with 13 bases between the two germline ends. Germline V lookup: CDR1 MNHEY, CDR2 SMNVEV (reference sequence). This CDR3 contains 13 residues. CDR3 coding DNA: TGTGCCAGCAGTTCACAGGGTCGCCATGAAGCTTTCTTT. It is translated as CASSSQGRHEAFF.